This is a list of T cell receptor beta chains from one sample in a study of blood T cell repertoires in COVID-19. TCRdb keeps only in-frame clones here, not all; method: immunoSEQ multiplex PCR. The table has some 250,000 clones, approximately 88% seen once. The sequenced sample was peripheral blood. These receptors came from a woman aged 30 to 39 with acute or convalescent COVID-19. Both conserved end residues are trimmed from each CDR3. The order of the fields is V gene, J gene, CDR3 protein.

v_call: TRBV25-1; j_call: TRBJ1-1; cdr3_aa: ASSPGTGMNTEAF
v_call: TRBV15; j_call: TRBJ1-3; cdr3_aa: ATSTDRGIGNTIY
v_call: TRBV27; j_call: TRBJ2-7; cdr3_aa: ASRPSGRNLRWYEQY
v_call: TRBV9; j_call: TRBJ1-1; cdr3_aa: ASSVGGGGRAEAF
v_call: TRBV2; j_call: TRBJ2-2; cdr3_aa: ASRLLAGDAGELF
v_call: TRBV19; j_call: TRBJ1-5; cdr3_aa: ASSPSGDLFLAQH
v_call: TRBV6-2/TRBV6-3; j_call: TRBJ1-1; cdr3_aa: ASSYSYRTGVDRTEAF
v_call: TRBV11-2; j_call: TRBJ2-2; cdr3_aa: ASSARGIGELF
v_call: TRBV5-1; j_call: TRBJ1-1; cdr3_aa: ASSLDGQGVNTEAF
v_call: TRBV6-5; j_call: TRBJ1-3; cdr3_aa: ASSFRLVGNTIY
v_call: TRBV19; j_call: TRBJ2-3; cdr3_aa: ASKDPSGPSTDTQY
v_call: TRBV27; j_call: TRBJ1-2; cdr3_aa: ASSFGPLGGYT
v_call: TRBV5-1; j_call: TRBJ2-7; cdr3_aa: ASSTGGSRTYEQY
v_call: TRBV5-1; j_call: TRBJ1-1; cdr3_aa: ASSLQGRTEAF
v_call: TRBV18; j_call: TRBJ2-2; cdr3_aa: ASSQGQTNTGELF
v_call: TRBV11-2; j_call: TRBJ1-4; cdr3_aa: ASSPTLLNRGKLF
v_call: TRBV10-3; j_call: TRBJ1-2; cdr3_aa: AISESTGSYGYT
v_call: TRBV19; j_call: TRBJ2-7; cdr3_aa: ASSIFGTGVHEQY